This passage covers 32 T cell receptor beta chains from one sample sequenced in a study. Here immunoSEQ multiplex PCR was the method, and the copy in TCRdb shows in-frame clones only, minus some. There are tens of thousands of clones in the sample; just under 95% occur only once, and 4% to 4.5% lies in the top ten. The specimen sequenced was PBMCs. Receptor source: a man aged 40-50 years with rheumatoid arthritis.

The gene calls are TRBV10-3 and TRBJ2-3; D not certain. Trimming took off 7 bases at V and 1 base at J, with 6 bases between the two ends. CDR1 ENHRY and CDR2 SYGVKD come from the germline V gene. The CDR3 has 12 amino acids. The CDR3 DNA sequence: TGTGCCATCAACTGGGGCACAGATACGCAGTATTTT. It translates to CAINWGTDTQYF.

The V gene is TRBV29-1, the J gene TRBJ2-3, with 12 bases lining up with TRBD2. The germline CDR1 and CDR2 sequences are SQVTM and ANQGSEA. The CDR3 is 16 amino acids. With V trimmed by 2 bases and J by 6 bases, 9 bases remained unmatched. The CDR3 is CSVETGLAGGQDTQYF. The CDR3, as DNA: TGCAGCGTTGAAACGGGGCTAGCGGGGGGGCAGGATACGCAGTATTTT.

CDR3 amino acids: CASSLQGGPNEKLFF. The CDR3 bases are TGCGCCAGCAGCCTACAGGGAGGGCCTAATGAAAAACTGTTTTTT. This chain uses TRBV5-1 with TRBJ1-4; TRBD1 is a possible D gene (6 bases). The CDR3 totals 15 residues. The germline V gene has CDR1 SGHRS and CDR2 YFSETQ. The germline V and J ends were trimmed by 4 bases and 3 bases, with 13 bases remaining between them. The complete variable domain, with remaining parts taken from reference TRBV5-1 and TRBJ1-4, reads KAGVTQTPRYLIKTRGQQVTLSCSPISGHRSVSWYQQTPGQGLQFLFEYFSETQRNKGNFPGRFSGRQFSNSRSEMNVSTLELGDSALYLCASSLQGGPNEKLFFGSGTQLSVL.

The gene calls are TRBV7-6 and TRBJ1-6; maybe TRBD1 (5 bases). The CDR3 loop spans 14 amino acids. V lost 5 bases to trimming and J lost 6 bases, with 11 bases between them. Germline assignment: CDR1 SGHVS and CDR2 FNYEAQ. CDR3 loop: CASSPGTANSPLHF. The CDR3, as DNA: TGTGCCAGCAGCCCCGGGACCGCTAATTCACCCCTCCACTTT.

This chain uses TRBV27 with TRBJ1-4; D possibly corresponds to TRBD1 (6 bases). CDR3 size: 18 residues. Trimming removed 3 bases from V and 4 bases from J, with 21 bases in between. CDR1 MNHEY and CDR2 SMNVEV come from the germline V gene (reference sequence). CDR3 in amino acids: CASSFIRKGQRSNEKLFF. Here the CDR3 DNA reads TGTGCCAGCAGTTTCATCAGAAAAGGACAGCGGAGTAATGAAAAACTGTTTTTT. The variable domain in full, with the rest retrieved from reference TRBV27 and TRBJ1-4, is EAQVTQNPRYLITVTGKKLTVTCSQNMNHEYMSWYRQDPGLGLRQIYYSMNVEVTDKGDVPEGYKVSRKEKRNFPLILESPSPNQTSLYFCASSFIRKGQRSNEKLFFGSGTQLSVL.

CDR3 residues: CASSPVPASTDGYTF. CDR3 coding DNA: TGTGCCAGCTCACCAGTACCTGCGTCCACGGATGGCTACACCTTC. The chain employs TRBV18 and TRBJ1-2; D gene unclear. Germline V CDR1 and CDR2: KGHSH, LQKENI. V was shortened by 2 bases and J by 6 bases, with 16 bases between the two germline ends. The CDR3 runs to 15 residues.

The chain couples TRBV27 to TRBJ1-1, with 11 bases that match TRBD1. Germline CDR1 reads MNHEY; CDR2 reads SMNVEV (reference sequence). This CDR3 is built from 15 residues. Trimming cost V 6 bases and J 5 bases; bases outside gene matches: 8. The CDR3 is CASRALGQGATEAFF. Written as DNA, the CDR3 is TGTGCCAGCAGGGCCCTTGGACAGGGGGCAACTGAAGCTTTCTTT.

This chain links TRBV6-1 with TRBJ2-1; 9 bases match TRBD2. The CDR3 totals 15 residues. Germline CDR1 reads MNHNS; CDR2 reads SASEGT. J lost 9 bases, V lost 3 bases, and 9 bases had no gene match. CDR3 protein: CASSDPAGGHSEQFF. The CDR3 DNA sequence: TGTGCCAGCAGTGACCCAGCGGGGGGCCACAGTGAGCAGTTCTTC.

The chain recombines TRBV6-2 or TRBV6-3 with TRBJ1-6, with a tentative D call TRBD1 (5 bases). This CDR3 comprises 19 residues. Trimming cost V 2 bases and J 7 bases, with 24 bases left between them. CDR1 is MNHEY and CDR2 is SVGEGT in the germline V gene. The CDR3 nucleotides are TGTGCCAGCAGTTACATTCTGACCCCAGGGTTTTTTAAGAATTCACCCCTCCACTTT. This gives the protein CASSYILTPGFFKNSPLHF.

The chain has TRBV3-1 (or the pseudogene TRBV3-2) and TRBJ2-2; TRBD1 matches 12 bases. Germline values: CDR1 LGHDT, CDR2 YNNKEL (reference sequence). This CDR3 is 17 amino acids long. V shed 5 bases, J shed 4 bases, and the junction held 8 bases outside the gene matches. The CDR3 region is CASSWRDRGLRTGELFF. The CDR3, as DNA: TGTGCCAGCAGCTGGCGGGACAGGGGGCTTCGCACCGGGGAGCTGTTTTTT.

This chain links TRBV20-1 with TRBJ1-2; D not certain. Per germline, CDR1 DFQATT and CDR2 SNEGSKA (reference sequence). The ends were cut back, 3 bases at V and 4 bases at J, with 27 bases in the middle. This CDR3 region has 18 residues. The CDR3 region has the DNA TGCAGTGCTAGTTCTACCGCCACGGAGAAGGCTTTCCGCTATGGCTACACCTTC. Protein: CSASSTATEKAFRYGYTF.

In its sample, this clone was seen once. The rearrangement uses TRBV4-3 and TRBJ2-1; TRBD2 matches at 10 bases. Trimming cost V 0 bases and J 4 bases; bases outside gene matches: 9. Germline loops: CDR1 LGHNA, CDR2 YSLEER. The CDR3 loop spans 18 amino acids. The CDR3: CASSQDWLAGDVYNEQFF. The CDR3 DNA sequence: TGCGCCAGCAGCCAAGATTGGCTAGCGGGAGATGTTTACAATGAGCAGTTCTTC.

The chain employs TRBV5-1 and TRBJ1-2, with D perhaps matching TRBD1 (6 bases). Germline V gene lookup returns CDR1 SGHRS and CDR2 YFSETQ. Deletions cut 2 bases from V and 2 bases from J, with 7 bases between. The CDR3 length is 13 residues. The CDR3 region is CASSLGGNYGYTF. CDR3 in DNA: TGCGCCAGCAGCTTAGGGGGAAACTATGGCTACACCTTC.

The CDR3 nucleotides read TGTGCCAGCAGACGTGACAAGCCCTATGGCTACACCTTC. Translation: CASRRDKPYGYTF. The chain carries TRBV12-3 or TRBV12-4 and TRBJ1-2; D gene unclear. Trimming stripped 6 bases from V and 4 bases from J, with 12 bases between. CDR3 length: 13 amino acids.

The chain links TRBV11-2 to TRBJ2-3, with 10 bases matching TRBD2. The CDR3 contains 15 residues. The V and J ends lost 5 bases and 1 base, in that order; junction bases with no gene match: 3. From germline, CDR1 is SGHAT and CDR2 FQNNGV. In DNA, the CDR3 is TGTGCCAGCAGCCTCCTAGCGGGAGGCACAGATACGCAGTATTTT. It encodes CASSLLAGGTDTQYF.

The chain combines TRBV2 with TRBJ2-3; no reliable D call. This CDR3 is 13 amino acids long. From germline, CDR1 is SNHLY and CDR2 FYNNEI. V was cut by 4 bases and J by 6 bases, with 11 bases left in between. The DNA of the CDR3 is TGTGCCAGCAGTGGTCGGGTATTGGATACGCAGTATTTT. This translates into CASSGRVLDTQYF.

The chain joins TRBV19 to TRBJ1-1; D not resolved. The CDR3 runs 16 residues. Germline CDR1 reads LNHDA; CDR2 reads SQIVND (reference sequence). Trimming took off 3 bases at V and 3 bases at J, with 17 bases between the two ends. The CDR3 nucleotides read TGTGCCAGTAGTATCCAGTGGCGGGCCGGGGACACTGAAGCTTTCTTT. Its protein product is CASSIQWRAGDTEAFF.

This chain links TRBV6-5 with TRBJ2-2, with TRBD1 matching over 8 bases. Germline V gene sequence: CDR1 MNHEY, CDR2 SVGAGI. Losses at the gene ends were 6 bases for V and 4 bases for J; bases not matched to a gene: 7. This CDR3 region has 15 residues. CDR3 nucleotide sequence: TGTGCCAGCAGCGAGGGACAGGTTATCACCGGGGAGCTGTTTTTT. Translated: CASSEGQVITGELFF.

This chain links TRBV6-4 with TRBJ2-2; D ambiguous. CDR3 length equals 14 residues. Germline-derived CDR1 and CDR2 are MRHNA and SNTAGT. Trimming removed 0 bases from V and 7 bases from J, with 9 bases in between. This CDR3 reads CASSDSVRSGELFF. The CDR3 DNA reads TGTGCCAGCAGTGACTCTGTGAGGAGCGGGGAGCTGTTTTTT.

J is TRBJ1-6 and V is TRBV14; D is possibly TRBD1 (5 bases). The V end lost 3 bases, the J end lost 6 bases, and 15 bases lay between the germline ends. CDR1 and CDR2 (germline): SGHDN, FVKESK. This CDR3 is built from 16 residues. The CDR3 nucleotides read TGTGCCAGCAGCCAGGGGCCTTGGGCCGGTAATTCACCCCTCCACTTT. Amino acids: CASSQGPWAGNSPLHF.

The chain employs TRBV15 and TRBJ1-2, with unresolved D. Germline assignment: CDR1 LNHNV and CDR2 YYDKDF (reference sequence). Trimming took 0 bases from V and 5 from J, leaving 7 bases between them. This CDR3 has 13 amino acids. The CDR3 loop is CATSRDWAYGYTF. CDR3 sequence (DNA): TGTGCCACCAGCAGAGATTGGGCTTATGGCTACACCTTC.

This chain connects TRBV18 to TRBJ1-5; D gene uncertain. Trimming shortened V by 6 bases and J by 2 bases, and 11 bases separated the two germline ends. Germline CDR1 and CDR2: KGHSH and LQKENI. This CDR3 is 14 amino acids long. In DNA form, the CDR3 reads TGTGCCAGCTCGTCCCAAATTGGCAATCAGCCCCAGCATTTT. Amino acid sequence: CASSSQIGNQPQHF.

The rearrangement joins TRBV19 to TRBJ2-6; D unresolved. V lost 9 bases, J lost 5 bases, and 8 bases lay in between. The CDR3 loop spans 12 amino acids. Germline-derived CDR1 and CDR2 are LNHDA and SQIVND (reference sequence). The CDR3: CASLTWANVLTF. The CDR3 nucleotides are TGTGCCAGCCTGACCTGGGCCAACGTCCTGACTTTC.

The chain is built from TRBV6-5 and TRBJ2-7; TRBD2 matches at 14 bases. The ends lost 4 bases at V and 6 bases at J; junction bases unmatched: 2. This CDR3 is 14 amino acids long. Germline V gives CDR1 MNHEY, CDR2 SVGAGI. CDR3 in amino acids: CASSSGLAGVEQYF. CDR3 sequence (DNA): TGTGCCAGCAGTTCGGGACTAGCGGGAGTCGAGCAGTACTTC.

V gene TRBV7-6 combines with J gene TRBJ2-7, with D perhaps matching TRBD1 (6 bases). Germline V lookup: CDR1 SGHVS, CDR2 FNYEAQ. The CDR3 is 15 amino acids. Trimming stripped 4 bases from V and 3 bases from J, with 16 bases between. CDR3 sequence reads: CASSSSAVRGYEQYF. In DNA, the CDR3 is TGTGCCAGCAGCTCTTCGGCGGTCAGGGGCTACGAGCAGTACTTC.

The rearrangement joins TRBV6-5 to TRBJ2-1; possibly TRBD1 for D (5 bases). This CDR3 has 16 amino acids. The germline gives CDR1 MNHEY, CDR2 SVGAGI. V was cut by 4 bases and J by 7 bases, with 20 bases left in between. Here the CDR3 DNA reads TGTGCCAGCAGTTCCGAGATTCAAGGGGCTCGGAATGAGCAGTTCTTC. Its translation: CASSSEIQGARNEQFF.

This clone was seen a single time. The rearrangement uses TRBV30 and TRBJ2-2, with no clear D. From germline, CDR1 is GTSNPN and CDR2 SVGIG (reference sequence). V lost 0 bases and J 8 bases, leaving 13 bases between the germline ends. The CDR3 has 14 residues. The CDR3 nucleotides are TGTGCCTGGAGTGTAGCCCCTCCAACGGGGGAGCTGTTTTTT. Its translation is CAWSVAPPTGELFF.

Only one count was recorded for this clone. This sequence joins TRBV27 and TRBJ2-3; D is unresolved. Germline CDR1 is MNHEY and CDR2 is SMNVEV (reference sequence). The CDR3 length is 13 residues. Between the trimmed V and J ends, which lost 2 bases and 4 bases, there was a span of 7 bases. CDR3 sequence: CASSLTVADTQYF. DNA for the CDR3: TGTGCCAGCAGTTTAACGGTGGCAGATACGCAGTATTTT.

This sequence joins TRBV3-1 (or the pseudogene TRBV3-2) and TRBJ2-6, with TRBD2 matching 8 bases. From germline, CDR1 is LGHDT and CDR2 YNNKEL (reference sequence). V shed 1 base and J 3 bases; nucleotides not matched to a gene: 5. This CDR3 has 17 residues. CDR3 nucleotides: TGTGCCAGCAGCCAAGCGGGGGGGCCTAGTGGGGCCAACGTCCTGACTTTC. Encoded protein: CASSQAGGPSGANVLTF.

This chain links TRBV7-8 with TRBJ2-2, with D possibly TRBD2 on 5 matching bases. Germline loops: CDR1 SGHVS, CDR2 FQNEAQ. This CDR3 comprises 15 residues. V gave up 1 base and J gave up 4 bases, with 10 bases separating them. The CDR3 region is CASSLGWESTGELFF. In DNA, the CDR3 is TGTGCCAGCAGCTTAGGATGGGAGAGCACCGGGGAGCTGTTTTTT.

In nucleotides, the CDR3 is TGTGCCAGTAGTATAGACCAGCGGGACACGGGGACCTACGAGCAGTACTTC. It yields the protein CASSIDQRDTGTYEQYF. The chain is built from TRBV19 and TRBJ2-7, with a possible D match to TRBD2 (7 bases). The V gene lost 0 bases and the J gene lost 2 bases, with 17 bases spanning the gap. CDR3 length: 17 residues. The germline V gene encodes CDR1 LNHDA and CDR2 SQIVND (reference sequence).

The chain combines TRBV2 with TRBJ2-4; the D is unclear. The CDR3 consists of 11 residues. Trimming took 1 base from V and 9 from J, leaving 4 bases between them. Germline-derived CDR1 and CDR2 are SNHLY and FYNNEI. CDR3 nucleotide sequence: TGTGCCAGCAGTGAAGTGGGCATTCAGTACTTC. Translating it yields CASSEVGIQYF.